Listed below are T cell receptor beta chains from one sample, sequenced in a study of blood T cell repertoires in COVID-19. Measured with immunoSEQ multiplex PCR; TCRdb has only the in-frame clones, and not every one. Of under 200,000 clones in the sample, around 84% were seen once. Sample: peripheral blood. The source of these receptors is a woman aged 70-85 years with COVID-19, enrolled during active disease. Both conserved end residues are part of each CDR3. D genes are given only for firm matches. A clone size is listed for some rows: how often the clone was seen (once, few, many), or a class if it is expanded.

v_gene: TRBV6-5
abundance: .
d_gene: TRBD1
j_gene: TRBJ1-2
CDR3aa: CASTDRADYGYTF
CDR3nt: TGTGCCAGCACCGACAGGGCCGACTATGGCTACACCTTC

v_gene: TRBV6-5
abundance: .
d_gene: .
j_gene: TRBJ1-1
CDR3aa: CASRSGDEAFF
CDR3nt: TGTGCCAGCAGGTCCGGGGATGAAGCTTTCTTT

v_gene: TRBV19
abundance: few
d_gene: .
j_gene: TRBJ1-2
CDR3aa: CASSRGQNYGYTF
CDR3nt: TGTGCCAGTAGTAGAGGCCAAAACTATGGCTACACCTTC

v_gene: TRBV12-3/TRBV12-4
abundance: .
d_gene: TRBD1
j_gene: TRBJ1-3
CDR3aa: CASNRGVNTIYF
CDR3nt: TGTGCCAGCAACAGGGGAGTCAACACCATATATTTT

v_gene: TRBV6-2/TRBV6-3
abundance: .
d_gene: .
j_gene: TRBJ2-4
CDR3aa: CASSLLDEAKNIQYF
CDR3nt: TGTGCCAGCAGTTTACTAGATGAGGCCAAAAACATTCAGTACTTC

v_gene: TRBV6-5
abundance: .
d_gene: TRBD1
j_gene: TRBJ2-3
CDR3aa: CASSDRDRRGDTQYF
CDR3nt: TGTGCCAGCAGCGACCGGGACAGACGGGGAGATACGCAGTATTTT

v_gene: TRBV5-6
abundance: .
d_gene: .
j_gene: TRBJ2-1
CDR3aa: CASSFYRQGPSNEQFF
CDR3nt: TGTGCCAGCAGCTTTTATAGGCAGGGGCCCTCCAATGAGCAGTTCTTC

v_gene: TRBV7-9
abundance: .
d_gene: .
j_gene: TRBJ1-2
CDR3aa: CASSPLRDGYTF
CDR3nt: TGTGCCAGCAGCCCCCTCCGCGATGGCTACACCTTC

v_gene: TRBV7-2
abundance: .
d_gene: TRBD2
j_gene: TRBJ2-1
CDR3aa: CASSSSTSSGNEQFF
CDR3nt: TGTGCCAGCAGCTCCTCGACTAGCTCGGGCAATGAGCAGTTCTTC

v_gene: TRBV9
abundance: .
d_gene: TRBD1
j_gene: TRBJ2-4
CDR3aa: CASSGTGLAKNIQYF
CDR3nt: TGTGCCAGCAGCGGGACAGGACTAGCCAAAAACATTCAGTACTTC

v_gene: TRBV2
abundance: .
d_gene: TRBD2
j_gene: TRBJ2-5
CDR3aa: CASRLTSGARETQYF
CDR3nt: TGTGCCAGCAGGCTGACTAGCGGGGCGAGGGAGACCCAGTACTTC

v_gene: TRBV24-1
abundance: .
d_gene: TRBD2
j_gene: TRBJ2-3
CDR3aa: CATSGTSGTDTQYF
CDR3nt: TGTGCCACCAGCGGGACTAGCGGTACAGATACGCAGTATTTT

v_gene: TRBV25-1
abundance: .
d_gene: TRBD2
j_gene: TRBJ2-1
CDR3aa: CASSELAGPSYNEQFF
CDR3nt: TGTGCCAGCAGCGAACTAGCGGGTCCCTCCTACAATGAGCAGTTCTTC

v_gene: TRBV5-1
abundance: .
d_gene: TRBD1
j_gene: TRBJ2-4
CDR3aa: CASSLPVTGGADIQYF
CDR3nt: TGCGCCAGCAGCTTGCCCGTGACAGGGGGCGCGGACATTCAGTACTTC

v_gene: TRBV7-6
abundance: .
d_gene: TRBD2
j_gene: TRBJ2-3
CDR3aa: CASSLSLAGGTDTQYF
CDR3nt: TGTGCCAGCAGCTTATCACTAGCGGGAGGCACAGATACGCAGTATTTT

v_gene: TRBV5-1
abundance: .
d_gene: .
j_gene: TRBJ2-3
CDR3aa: CASSLEAVLDTQYF
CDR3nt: TGCGCCAGCAGCTTGGAGGCGGTGTTAGATACGCAGTATTTT

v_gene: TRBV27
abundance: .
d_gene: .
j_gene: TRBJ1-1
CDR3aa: CASSRAVLKGEAFF
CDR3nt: TGTGCCAGCAGTCGTGCGGTGCTTAAAGGTGAAGCTTTCTTT

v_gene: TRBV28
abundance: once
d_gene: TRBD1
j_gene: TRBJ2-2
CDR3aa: CASGLTGGSGELFF
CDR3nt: TGTGCCAGCGGTCTCACAGGGGGGAGCGGGGAGCTGTTTTTT

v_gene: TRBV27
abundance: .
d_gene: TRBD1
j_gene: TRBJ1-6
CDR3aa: CASSFQGVRDSPLHF
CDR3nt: TGTGCCAGCAGTTTCCAGGGGGTACGGGATTCACCCCTCCACTTT

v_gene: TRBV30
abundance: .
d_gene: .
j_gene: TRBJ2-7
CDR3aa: CAWSALPYEQYF
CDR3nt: TGTGCCTGGAGTGCCCTCCCTTACGAGCAGTACTTC

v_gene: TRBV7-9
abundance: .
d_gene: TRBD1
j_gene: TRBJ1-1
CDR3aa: CASSAGTGTEAFF
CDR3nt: TGTGCCAGCAGCGCCGGGACAGGGACTGAAGCTTTCTTT

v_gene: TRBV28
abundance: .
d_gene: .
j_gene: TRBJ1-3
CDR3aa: CASSLGGASSGNTIYF
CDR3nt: TGTGCCAGCAGTTTAGGCGGGGCGAGCTCTGGAAACACCATATATTTT

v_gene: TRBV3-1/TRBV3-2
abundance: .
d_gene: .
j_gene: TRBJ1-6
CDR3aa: CASSADLDSYNSPLHF
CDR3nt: TGTGCCAGCAGCGCGGACTTGGACTCCTATAATTCACCCCTCCACTTT

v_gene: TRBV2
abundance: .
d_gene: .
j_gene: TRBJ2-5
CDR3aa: CASRSLGTQYF
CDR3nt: TGTGCCAGCAGGTCGCTAGGGACCCAGTACTTC

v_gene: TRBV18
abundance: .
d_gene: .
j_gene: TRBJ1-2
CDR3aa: CASSPIAPNGGYTF
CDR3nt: TGTGCCAGCTCACCAATCGCGCCTAACGGGGGCTACACCTTC

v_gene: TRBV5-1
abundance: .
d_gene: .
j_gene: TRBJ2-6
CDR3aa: CASSLVAGSGANVLTF
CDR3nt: TGCGCCAGCAGCTTGGTCGCAGGATCTGGGGCCAACGTCCTGACTTTC

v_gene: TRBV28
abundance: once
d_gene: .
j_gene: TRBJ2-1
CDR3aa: CASIRAGSYNEQFF
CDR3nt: TGTGCCAGCATCAGGGCAGGCTCCTACAATGAGCAGTTCTTC

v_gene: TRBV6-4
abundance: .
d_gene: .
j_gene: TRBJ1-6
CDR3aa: CASRDSYNSPLHF
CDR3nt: TGTGCCAGCCGGGACTCCTATAATTCACCCCTCCACTTT

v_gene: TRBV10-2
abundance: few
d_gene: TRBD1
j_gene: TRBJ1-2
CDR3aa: CASSESFPPTGGYGYTF
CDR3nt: TGCGCCAGCAGTGAGTCGTTCCCTCCGACAGGGGGATATGGCTACACCTTC

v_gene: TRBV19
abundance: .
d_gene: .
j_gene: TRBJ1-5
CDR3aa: CASSIIRRGNQPQHF
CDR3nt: TGTGCCAGTAGTATTATTCGCAGGGGCAATCAGCCCCAGCATTTT

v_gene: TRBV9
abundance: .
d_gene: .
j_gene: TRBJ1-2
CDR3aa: CASRGGGNYGYTF
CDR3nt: TGTGCCAGCCGGGGTGGAGGTAACTATGGCTACACCTTC

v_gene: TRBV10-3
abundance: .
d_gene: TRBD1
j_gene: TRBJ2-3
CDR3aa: CAISWDRESDTQYF
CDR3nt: TGTGCCATCAGCTGGGACAGGGAATCAGATACGCAGTATTTT

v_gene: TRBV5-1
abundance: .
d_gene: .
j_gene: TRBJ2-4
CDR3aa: CASSLVGLAKNIQYF
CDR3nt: TGCGCCAGCAGCTTGGTCGGACTAGCCAAAAACATTCAGTACTTC

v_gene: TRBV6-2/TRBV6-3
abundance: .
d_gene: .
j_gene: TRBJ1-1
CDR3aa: CASSPTGGEAFF
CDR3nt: TGTGCCAGCAGCCCGACCGGCGGGGAAGCTTTCTTT

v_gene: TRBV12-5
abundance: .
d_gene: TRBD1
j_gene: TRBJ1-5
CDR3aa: CASGSSQGAGNQPQHF
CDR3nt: TGTGCTAGTGGTTCAAGCCAGGGGGCAGGCAATCAGCCCCAGCATTTT